The sequence of this T cell receptor (beta chain) was determined in a study of cytomegalovirus exposure and HLA in healthy donors. This CDR3 comprises 16 residues. Germline CDR1 reads SGHTA; CDR2 reads FQGNSA. The V end was cut by 4 bases, the J end by 1 base, with 15 bases between. General observations from the study: In a later analysis, donors in an Asian-associated ancestry cluster reportedly had fewer N-insertions in productive TCRs than the cohort mean. Researchers reported from a later analysis that most CMV-associated TCR beta chains appeared HLA-restricted. The authors later found HLA-associated TCR beta chains more clonally expanded than equally common others.

A few counts support this clone. Its antigen is still unknown. In the PCR, 60 Vbeta and 13 Jbeta primers were used. The method was immunoSEQ multiplex PCR; TCRdb's version includes in-frame clones alone and lacks a portion of them. The sample records under 200,000 clones, 80% being singletons. Sampled while nominally healthy, donors likely had unrecorded immune exposures. The chain uses TRBV7-2 and TRBJ2-3, with D possibly being TRBD2 (7 bases). The clonotype originates from a woman in her forties or fifties in good health and CMV-seropositive. The sample was PBMCs. CDR3 in amino acids: CASSSKGRGRTDTQYF. In nucleotides, the CDR3 is TGTGCCAGCAGCTCAAAGGGGCGGGGGCGCACAGATACGCAGTATTTT.